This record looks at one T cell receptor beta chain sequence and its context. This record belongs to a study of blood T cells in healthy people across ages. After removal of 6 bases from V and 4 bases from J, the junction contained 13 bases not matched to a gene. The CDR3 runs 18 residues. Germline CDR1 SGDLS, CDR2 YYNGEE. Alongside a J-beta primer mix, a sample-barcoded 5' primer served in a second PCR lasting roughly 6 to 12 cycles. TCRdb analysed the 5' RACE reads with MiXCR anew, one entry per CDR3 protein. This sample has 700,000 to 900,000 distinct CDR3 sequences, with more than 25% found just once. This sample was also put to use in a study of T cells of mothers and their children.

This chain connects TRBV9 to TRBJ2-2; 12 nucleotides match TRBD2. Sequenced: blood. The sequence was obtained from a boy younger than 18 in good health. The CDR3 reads CASTRALAGGQGTGELFF. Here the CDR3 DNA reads TGTGCCAGCACCCGGGCACTAGCGGGGGGCCAGGGCACCGGGGAGCTGTTTTTT.